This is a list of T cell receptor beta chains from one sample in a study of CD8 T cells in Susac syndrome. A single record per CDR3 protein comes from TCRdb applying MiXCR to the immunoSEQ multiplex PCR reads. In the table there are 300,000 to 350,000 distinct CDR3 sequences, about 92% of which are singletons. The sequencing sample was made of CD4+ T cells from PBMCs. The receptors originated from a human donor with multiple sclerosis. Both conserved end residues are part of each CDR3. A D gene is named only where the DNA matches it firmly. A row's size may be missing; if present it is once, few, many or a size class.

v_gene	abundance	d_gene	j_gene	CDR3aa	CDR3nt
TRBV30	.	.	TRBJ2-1	CAWSYDEQFF	TGTGCCTGGAGTTATGATGAGCAGTTCTTC
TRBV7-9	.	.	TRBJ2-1	CASSLTRWEEEQFF	TGTGCCAGCAGCTTAACGAGGTGGGAAGAAGAGCAGTTCTTC
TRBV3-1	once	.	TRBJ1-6	CASSQEMSLRGDSPLHF	TGTGCCAGCAGCCAAGAGATGTCCCTCCGAGGGGATTCACCCCTCCACTTT
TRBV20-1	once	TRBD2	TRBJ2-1	CSARRPVDSTSGTDNEQFF	TGCAGTGCTAGAAGACCCGTTGACTCGACTAGCGGTACGGACAATGAGCAGTTCTTC
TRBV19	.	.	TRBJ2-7	CASSSVGEGEQYF	TGTGCCAGTAGTAGCGTCGGCGAGGGGGAGCAGTACTTC
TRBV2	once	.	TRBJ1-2	CASSEKPGGADYGYTF	TGTGCCAGCAGTGAAAAGCCGGGGGGCGCAGACTATGGCTACACCTTC
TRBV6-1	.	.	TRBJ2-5	CASSESGRQETQYF	TGTGCCAGCAGTGAAAGCGGACGCCAAGAGACCCAGTACTTC
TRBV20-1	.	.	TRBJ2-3	CSARDWSELTDTQYF	TGCAGTGCTAGAGATTGGTCCGAGCTCACAGATACGCAGTATTTT
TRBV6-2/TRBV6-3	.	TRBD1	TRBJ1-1	CASSDRGRGNTEAFF	TGTGCCAGCAGCGACAGGGGCCGCGGGAACACTGAAGCTTTCTTT
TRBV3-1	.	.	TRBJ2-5	CASSRRGPRTETQYF	TGTGCCAGCAGCCGGCGGGGGCCACGAACCGAGACCCAGTACTTC
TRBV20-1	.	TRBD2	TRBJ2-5	CSATGLAGGRETQYF	TGCAGTGCCACTGGACTAGCGGGGGGGCGGGAGACCCAGTACTTC
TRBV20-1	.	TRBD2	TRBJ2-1	CSATPGLPQHNEQFF	TGCAGTGCTACGCCGGGACTACCCCAACACAATGAGCAGTTCTTC
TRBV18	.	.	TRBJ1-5	CASSPGPAGNQPQHF	TGTGCCAGCTCACCAGGGCCCGCCGGCAATCAGCCCCAGCATTTT
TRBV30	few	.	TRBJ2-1	CAWSAWSGYNEQFF	TGTGCCTGGAGTGCCTGGAGCGGTTACAATGAGCAGTTCTTC
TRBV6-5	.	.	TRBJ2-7	CASSYSSAAVAYEQYF	TGTGCCAGCAGTTACTCTTCCGCAGCGGTGGCCTACGAGCAGTACTTC
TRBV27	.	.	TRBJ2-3	CASSSARVRDLGTDTQYF	TGTGCCAGCAGTTCTGCCCGCGTCCGGGACTTGGGCACAGATACGCAGTATTTT
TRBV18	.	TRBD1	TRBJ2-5	CASSPDREGETQYF	TGTGCCAGCTCACCAGACAGGGAAGGGGAGACCCAGTACTTC
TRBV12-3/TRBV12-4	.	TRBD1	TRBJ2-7	CASNRQGSSYEQYF	TGTGCCAGCAACCGACAGGGATCTTCCTACGAGCAGTACTTC
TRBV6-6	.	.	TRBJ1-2	CASSYPEVTGYGYTF	TGTGCCAGCAGTTACCCCGAAGTAACAGGCTATGGCTACACCTTC
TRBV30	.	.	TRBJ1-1	CAWSVKGIPEAFF	TGTGCCTGGAGTGTAAAGGGAATACCTGAAGCTTTCTTT
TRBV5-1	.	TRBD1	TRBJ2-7	CASSTRTGGLYEQYF	TGCGCCAGCAGCACCCGGACAGGGGGCCTTTACGAGCAGTACTTC
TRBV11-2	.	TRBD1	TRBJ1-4	CASSHIVRQGRGGEKLFF	TGTGCCAGCAGCCACATAGTAAGACAGGGACGAGGTGGCGAAAAACTGTTTTTT
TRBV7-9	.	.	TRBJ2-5	CASSPLSRQETQYF	TGTGCCAGCAGCCCCCTGTCCCGCCAAGAGACCCAGTACTTC
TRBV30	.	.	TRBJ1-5	CAWSAPGTASGQPQHF	TGTGCCTGGAGTGCCCCGGGAACCGCTTCAGGCCAGCCCCAGCATTTT
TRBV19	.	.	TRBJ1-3	CASSIAPRASGNTIYF	TGTGCCAGTAGTATAGCACCGAGGGCTTCGGGAAACACCATATATTTT
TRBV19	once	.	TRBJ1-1	CASSVTKEGTEAFF	TGTGCCAGTAGCGTTACAAAGGAAGGCACTGAAGCTTTCTTT
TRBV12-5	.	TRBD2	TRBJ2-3	CASAGTTYTDTQYF	TGTGCTAGTGCGGGGACTACCTACACAGATACGCAGTATTTT
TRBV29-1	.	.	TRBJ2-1	CSVRVSSNEQFF	TGCAGCGTTCGGGTTTCGAGCAATGAGCAGTTCTTC
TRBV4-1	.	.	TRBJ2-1	CASSQGLADSTGFF	TGCGCCAGCAGCCAAGGCCTAGCGGACAGCACGGGGTTCTTC
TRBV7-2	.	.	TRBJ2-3	CASSWVDTQYF	TGTGCCAGCAGCTGGGTGGATACGCAGTATTTT
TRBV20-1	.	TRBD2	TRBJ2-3	CSARTSGSTDTQYF	TGCAGTGCGCGGACTAGCGGGAGCACAGATACGCAGTATTTT
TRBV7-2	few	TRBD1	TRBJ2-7	CASSTRTGSSYEQYF	TGTGCCAGCAGCACCCGGACAGGGAGCTCCTACGAGCAGTACTTC
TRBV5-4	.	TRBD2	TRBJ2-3	CASSIRYSGSGGDTQYF	TGTGCCAGCAGCATCCGTTATAGCGGGAGCGGTGGGGATACGCAGTATTTT
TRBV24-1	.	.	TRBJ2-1	CATSENEQFF	TGTGCCACCAGTGAGAATGAGCAGTTCTTC
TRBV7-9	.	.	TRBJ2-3	CASSSLSFKGRGFTDTQYF	TGTGCCAGCAGCTCCCTATCCTTCAAGGGGCGGGGCTTCACAGATACGCAGTATTTT
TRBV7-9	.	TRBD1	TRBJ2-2	CASGLRDRGSGELFF	TGTGCCAGCGGACTCCGGGACAGGGGTTCCGGGGAGCTGTTTTTT
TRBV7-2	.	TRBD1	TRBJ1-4	CASSRAGGEEKLFF	TGTGCCAGCAGCCGGGCAGGGGGGGAGGAAAAACTGTTTTTT